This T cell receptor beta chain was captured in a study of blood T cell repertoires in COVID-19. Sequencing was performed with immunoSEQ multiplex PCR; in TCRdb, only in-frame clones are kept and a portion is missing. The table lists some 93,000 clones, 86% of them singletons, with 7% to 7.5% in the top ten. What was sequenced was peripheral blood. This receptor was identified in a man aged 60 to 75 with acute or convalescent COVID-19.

The CDR3 DNA reads as TGTGCCAGTAGCGAAGGACAGGGGTCGAATGGCTACACCTTC. Protein: CASSEGQGSNGYTF. The chain has TRBV19 and TRBJ1-2; 9 bases match TRBD1. The junction had 8 bases not matched to a gene; V was cut back by 6 bases and J by 6 bases. This CDR3 contains 14 residues. The germline V gene has CDR1 LNHDA and CDR2 SQIVND (reference sequence).